This TCR beta chain was sequenced for a study of blood T cell repertoires in COVID-19 (TCRdb year 2020). A note on the overall study: The collaborator samples originated in the United States, Italy and Spain and spanned the acute and convalescent phases of COVID-19. The prospective study material was composed of cDNA or gDNA derived from T cells, B-cell-depleted T cells, or PBMCs. The dataset comprised deeply sampled blood TCRbeta repertoires from subjects exposed to, actively infected with, or recovered from COVID-19. The repertoires were released in a freely available public database intended as a resource for research on the immune response to SARS-CoV-2. Samples came from the ongoing ImmuneRACE study (first 160 participants) plus 1,254 subjects from 6 global collaborators. The sample metadata nearly always contained a de-identified subject ID, COVID-19 status, age in years and sex. HLA class I and class II types, where available, came from metadata supplied by the sample provider rather than from assay-based typing.

Collaborating institutions collected whole blood in K2EDTA tubes following their own protocols. Collaborator samples were shipped for TCRbeta analysis as frozen whole blood, isolated PBMCs, or DNA extracted from either sample type. General conclusions and limits of the study: The amount of clinical and demographic metadata varied by source and participant and was provided uncurated.

V gives up 0 bases and J gives up 4 bases, and the segment between their germline ends measures 13 bases. CDR1 and CDR2 were assigned from the germline V gene (reference sequence) as GTSNPN and SVGIG. The cysteine opens and the phenylalanine closes a CDR3 of 14 amino acids. Just the 42-base CDR3 DNA is kept, in frame starting at base 1. Details on this clone: Its antigen specificity is not known. No qualities accompany the bases; no much larger clone lies one base away.

TCRbeta CDR3 regions were amplified from genomic DNA by means of the immunoSEQ Assay, a bias-controlled multiplex PCR. The authors' analysis ran thus. Within the assay, amplification of reference gene primers was used to estimate how many nucleated cells each sample contained. Sequence reads were collapsed and filtered to measure the absolute abundance of every unique TCRbeta CDR3 rearrangement. Productive Simpson clonality was computed per sample as the square root of Simpson's diversity index over productive rearrangements. TCRdb took this table from immuneACCESS and kept in-frame rearrangements with V and J called. Such tables lack part of the clones; where checked against another copy, unresolved V genes explain under half of the gap, and the rest is unexplained. The V and J calls and clone size were taken over from that table, and D and trimming were inferred from the DNA. This sample is represented by tens of thousands of clones; just under 85% of them were singletons. The ten top clones hold under 30% of the sample.

The TCR originated in a man between 65 and 85 years old with acute or convalescent COVID-19. The source material was peripheral blood. The rearranged segments are TRBV30 and TRBJ2-7; matching of 5 bases hints at TRBD2 as the D gene. The CDR3 loop reads CAWSVGGFGYEQYF. The DNA reads TGTGCCTGGAGTGTAGGAGGTTTCGGGTACGAGCAGTACTTC.